This T cell receptor (beta chain) stems from a study of cytomegalovirus exposure and HLA in healthy donors. J was trimmed by 5 bases and V by 4 bases; bases with no gene match: 14. Germline V gene data show CDR1 as SGHNT and CDR2 as YYREEE (reference sequence). CDR3 length: 17 residues. PCR involved 60 Vbeta and 13 Jbeta primers. The protocol was immunoSEQ multiplex PCR, while the TCRdb copy is restricted to in-frame clones and leaves out a portion. This sample yields approximately 110,000 clones, of which around 79% are seen a single time; about 3.4% belongs to the top ten. This clone was recorded only once.

The sample taken for sequencing was PBMCs. This chain connects TRBV5-4 to TRBJ2-1, with 8 bases aligning to TRBD2. This clonotype was sampled from a woman aged 35 to 49 in good health and CMV-seronegative. CDR3 DNA: TGTGCCAGCAGCCGGGGGGGGGAGCGGAAATCCCACAATGAGCAGTTCTTC. It is translated as CASSRGGERKSHNEQFF.